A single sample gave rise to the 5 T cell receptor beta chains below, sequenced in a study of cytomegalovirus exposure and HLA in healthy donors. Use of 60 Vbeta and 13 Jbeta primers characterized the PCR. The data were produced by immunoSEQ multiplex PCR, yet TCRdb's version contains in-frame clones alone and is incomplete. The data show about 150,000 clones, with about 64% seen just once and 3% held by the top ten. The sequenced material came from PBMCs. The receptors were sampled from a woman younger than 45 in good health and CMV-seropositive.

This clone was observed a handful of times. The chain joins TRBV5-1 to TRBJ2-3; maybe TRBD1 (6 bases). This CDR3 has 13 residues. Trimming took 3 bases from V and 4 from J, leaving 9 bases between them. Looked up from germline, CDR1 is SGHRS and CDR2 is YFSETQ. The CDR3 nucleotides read TGCGCCAGCAGCTACGACAGGCCAGATACGCAGTATTTT. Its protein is CASSYDRPDTQYF.

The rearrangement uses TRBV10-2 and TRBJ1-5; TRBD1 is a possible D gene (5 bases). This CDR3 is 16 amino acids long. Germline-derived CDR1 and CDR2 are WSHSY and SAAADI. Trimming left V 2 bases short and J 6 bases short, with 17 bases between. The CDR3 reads CASSERPGISGQPQHF. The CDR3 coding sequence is TGCGCCAGCAGTGAGCGGCCAGGGATTTCAGGTCAGCCCCAGCATTTT.

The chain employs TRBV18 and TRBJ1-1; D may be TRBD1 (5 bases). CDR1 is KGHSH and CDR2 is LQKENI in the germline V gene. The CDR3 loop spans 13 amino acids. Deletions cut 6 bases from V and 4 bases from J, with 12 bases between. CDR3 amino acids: CASSSGGGTEAFF. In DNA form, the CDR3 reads TGTGCCAGCTCCTCGGGGGGGGGCACTGAAGCTTTCTTT. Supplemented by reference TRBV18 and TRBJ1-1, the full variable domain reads NAGVMQNPRHLVRRRGQEARLRCSPMKGHSHVYWYRQLPEEGLKFMVYLQKENIIDESGMPKERFSAEFPKEGPSILRIQQVVRGDSAAYFCASSSGGGTEAFFGQGTRLTVV.

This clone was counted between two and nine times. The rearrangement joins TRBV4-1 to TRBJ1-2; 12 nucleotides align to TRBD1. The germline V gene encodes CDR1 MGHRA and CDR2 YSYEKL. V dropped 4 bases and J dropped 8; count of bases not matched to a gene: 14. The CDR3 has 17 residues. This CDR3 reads CASSPAPMGQGAGGYTF. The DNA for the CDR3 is TGCGCCAGCAGCCCAGCCCCTATGGGACAGGGGGCGGGCGGCTACACCTTC.

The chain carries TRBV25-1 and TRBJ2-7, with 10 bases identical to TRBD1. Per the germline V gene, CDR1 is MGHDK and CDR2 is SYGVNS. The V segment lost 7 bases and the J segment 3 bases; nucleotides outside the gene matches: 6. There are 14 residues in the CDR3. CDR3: CASTRDRGYYEQYF. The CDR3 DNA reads TGTGCCAGCACTAGGGACAGGGGTTACTACGAGCAGTACTTC.